This T cell receptor beta chain originates from a study of OX40 agonist ivuxolimab in advanced cancers. Study overall: One hepatocellular carcinoma and a couple of cutaneous melanoma patients partially responded. General observations from the study: Also present in some nonresponders was a low level of normalized T-cell clonal expansion. Fewer expanded clones were found on average in CD4+ than in CD8+ T cells.

Some clones are missing from TCRdb's copy, which holds only in-frame ones; the method was immunoSEQ multiplex PCR. This sample yields 80,000 to 130,000 clones, of which approximately 90% are seen a single time; approximately 0.31% belongs to the top ten. Comments on this clone: Antigen specificity is unknown.

Anyone with autoimmune disease history or systemic immunosuppression was excluded. The germline CDR1 and CDR2 sequences are GTSNPN and SVGIG (reference sequence). V shed 0 bases and J shed 6 bases, with 12 bases lying between them. CDR3 size: 14 residues. The J gene is TRBJ1-5, the V gene TRBV30, with D perhaps matching TRBD1 (5 bases). The receptor was isolated from an adult with an advanced solid tumor such as melanoma, head and neck, liver or kidney cancer. The starting material was CD4+ or CD8+ T cells sorted from blood, obtained in a trial of the OX40 agonist ivuxolimab. CDR3 nucleotides: TGTGCCTGGAGTGTAGGGGTCAGGGCTCAGCCCCAGCATTTT. The encoded protein is CAWSVGVRAQPQHF. The full variable domain, rest sourced from reference TRBV30 and TRBJ1-5, is SQTIHQWPATLVQPVGSPLSLECTVEGTSNPNLYWYRQAAGRGLQLLFYSVGIGQISSEVPQNLSASRPQDRQFILSSKKLLLSDSGFYLCAWSVGVRAQPQHFGDGTRLSIL.